This T cell receptor beta chain is drawn from a study of human T cells and chemical hapten exposure (dated by TCRdb to the early 2020s). Looking at the study overall: For sensitization, 2% DPC in acetone was applied to a roughly 2 cm by roughly 2 cm area of upper inner arm skin. Blood was sampled from patients pre-sensitization (week 0) and at 2, 6 and about 24 weeks after DPC sensitization. Twenty-nine alopecia patients provided blood for TCR sequencing at one to four time points (pre-sensitization, 2, 6 and 24 weeks). Libraries were pooled for sequencing, and per-sample TCR yields varied mainly because of small differences in library volumes within the pool. In alopecia patients, the study followed how the peripheral blood TCR repertoire changed in vivo over primary and secondary sensitization to diphenylcyclopropenone (DPC), a hapten. Patch testing was performed on the upper back with Finn chambers containing 0.01% DPC, and the patch tests were scored after 6 days according to International Contact Dermatitis Research Group standards. Most of the patients in the cohort were female, and the cohort covered alopecia areata with under or over 50% scalp involvement, alopecia totalis and alopecia universalis. Throughout the study period of 20 to 30 weeks, patients also received therapeutic DPC doses to the scalp every week.

The library was built by means of RACE. Sequencing used a NextSeq 500. Library preparation attached unique molecular identifiers to individual cDNA molecules for quantitative, reproducible TCR counting. For every blood RNA sample, sequencing covered both the TCR alpha and TCR beta chains. Per the authors' processing: Samples had a median of roughly 91,000 TCRs, with a range from about 23,224 to 700,000. The Decombinator software suite was used to annotate V, J and CDR3 in the TCR reads. To make PS versus PT1 abundance plots, every sample was subsampled to the same number of TCRs (28,000). Expanded TCRs were defined as absent before sensitization and observed at least eight times at the 2-week time point. The public reads were run again by TCRdb, first through fastp at Q25 and then through MiXCR, and only productive beta chains were kept. Records with the same CDR3 protein are collapsed into one entry carrying the most frequent genes and DNA. TCRdb, rather than the study authors, made the V and J calls. This sample has approximately 120,000 distinct CDR3 sequences in its table, and less than 10% of those were observed once. The top ten constitute about 3.4% of the sample.

In the paper's terms, the time point label means: patch test 2, 6 weeks after DPC sensitization. According to the study, the label for this sample's treatment or condition signals: therapeutic diphenylcyclopropenone sensitization with weekly scalp DPC. At every patch-test visit, the blood draw took place before the patch test was put on. Patients were eligible if aged 18 to 70, diagnosed with alopecia and judged suitable for DPC therapy, and pregnant patients were excluded. Unfractionated whole blood was collected in Tempus Blood RNA tubes, and total RNA was extracted from that blood. From the cysteine up to the phenylalanine, the CDR3 has a length of 16 residues. The CDR3 DNA has 48 bases and is translated from base 1. CDR1 and CDR2, per the germline V gene, are MGHRA and YSYEKL. V gives up 4 bases and J gives up 0 bases, and the segment between their germline ends measures 12 bases. The count of this clonotype is one. It has no known antigen specificity. Nothing much larger sits one base from this clone, and base qualities are not available. One read amounts to weak evidence.

The investigation overall reported the following: Patch test score was positively correlated with the number of PT1 expanded TCRs, with significance at thresholds 8, 16 and 32 but not at 4. Because every patient had alopecia, a presumed autoimmune disease, the patients' immune response might differ from that of healthy individuals. After repeated subsampling, changes were observed in the strength of the expansion versus patch-test correlation and in the threshold at which the correlation became significant. Expanded TCRs formed significantly more large CDR3 similarity clusters than pre-sensitization or healthy control sets, consistent with antigen-driven responses. No change with DPC sensitization was found in the number of TCRs above 1 in 1000 frequency, and no evidence of global repertoire structure alterations was found.

This sequence was found in a woman aged 40 to 50 with alopecia areata. Some clones in this sample may be carry-over from other donors' samples. This specimen consisted of whole blood, obtained in connection with sensitization to the hapten diphenylcyclopropenone (DPC). The sequence links TRBV4-1 to TRBJ1-4; the D gene cannot be resolved reliably. At the DNA level, the sequence is TGCGCCAGCAGCCCCTCCCGTGGAGCAACTAATGAAAAACTGTTTTTT. It translates to CASSPSRGATNEKLFF.